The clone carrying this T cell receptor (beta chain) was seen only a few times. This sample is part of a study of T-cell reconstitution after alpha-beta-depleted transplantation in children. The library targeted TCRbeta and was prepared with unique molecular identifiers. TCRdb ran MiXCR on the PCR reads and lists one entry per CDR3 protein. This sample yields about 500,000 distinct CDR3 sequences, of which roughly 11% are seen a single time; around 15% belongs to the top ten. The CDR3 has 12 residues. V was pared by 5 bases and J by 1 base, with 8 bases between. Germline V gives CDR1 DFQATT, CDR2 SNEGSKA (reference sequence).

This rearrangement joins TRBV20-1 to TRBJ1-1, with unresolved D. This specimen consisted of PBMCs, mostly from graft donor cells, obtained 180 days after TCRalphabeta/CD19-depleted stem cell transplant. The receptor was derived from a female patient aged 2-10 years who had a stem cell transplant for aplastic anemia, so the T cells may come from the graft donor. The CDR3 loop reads CSARSGNTEAFF. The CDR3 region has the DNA TGCAGTGCTCGTTCAGGGAACACTGAAGCTTTCTTT.